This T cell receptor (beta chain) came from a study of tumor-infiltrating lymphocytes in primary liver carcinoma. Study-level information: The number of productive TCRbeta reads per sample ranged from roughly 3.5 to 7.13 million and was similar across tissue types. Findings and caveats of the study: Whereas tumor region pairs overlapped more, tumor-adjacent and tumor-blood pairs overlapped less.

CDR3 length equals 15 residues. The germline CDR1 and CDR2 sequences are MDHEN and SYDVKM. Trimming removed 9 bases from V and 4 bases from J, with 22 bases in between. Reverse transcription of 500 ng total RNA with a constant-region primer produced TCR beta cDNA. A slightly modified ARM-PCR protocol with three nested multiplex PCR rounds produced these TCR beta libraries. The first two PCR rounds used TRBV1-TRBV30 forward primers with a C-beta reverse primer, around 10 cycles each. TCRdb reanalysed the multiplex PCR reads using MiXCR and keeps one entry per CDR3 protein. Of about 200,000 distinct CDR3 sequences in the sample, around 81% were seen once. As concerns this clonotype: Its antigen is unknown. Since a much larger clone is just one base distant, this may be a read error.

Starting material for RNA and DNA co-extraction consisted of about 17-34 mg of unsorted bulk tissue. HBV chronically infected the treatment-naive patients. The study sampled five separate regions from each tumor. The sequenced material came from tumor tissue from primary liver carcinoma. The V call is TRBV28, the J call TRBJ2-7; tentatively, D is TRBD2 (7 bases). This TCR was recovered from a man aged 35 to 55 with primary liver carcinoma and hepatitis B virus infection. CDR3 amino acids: CARPWNLEGGYEQYF. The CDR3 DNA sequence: TGTGCCAGGCCGTGGAACCTAGAGGGGGGGTACGAGCAGTACTTC.